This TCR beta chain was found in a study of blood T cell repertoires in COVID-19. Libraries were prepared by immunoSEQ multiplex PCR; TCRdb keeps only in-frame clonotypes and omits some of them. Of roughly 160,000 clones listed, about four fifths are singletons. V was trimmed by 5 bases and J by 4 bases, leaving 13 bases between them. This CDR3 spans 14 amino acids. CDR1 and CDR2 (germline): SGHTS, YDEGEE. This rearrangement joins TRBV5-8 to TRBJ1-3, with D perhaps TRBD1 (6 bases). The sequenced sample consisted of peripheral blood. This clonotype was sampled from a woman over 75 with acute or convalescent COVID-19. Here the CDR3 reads CASSRTEGGNTIYF. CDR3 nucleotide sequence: TGTGCCAGCAGTCGGACAGAAGGGGGAAACACCATATATTTT.